This is a list of T cell receptor beta chains from one sample in a study of shared clonotypes between healthy human individuals. TCRdb keeps only in-frame clones here, not all; method: immunoSEQ multiplex PCR. The sample carries roughly 1,100,000 clones, about 75% recorded once. Sequenced: memory CD4+ T cells sorted from blood. These receptors were taken from a man aged 18 to 30 in good health. Both conserved end residues are part of each CDR3. The order of the fields is V gene, CDR3 length, J gene, clone size, D gene, CDR3 protein, CDR3 DNA. The D gene is left open where the match is weak. The size field is filled for only some rows; it gives once, few, many or a size class.

V gene: TRBV5-1; CDR3 length: 13; J gene: TRBJ2-7; clone size: NA; D gene: NA; CDR3 protein: CASSLRGLDEQYF; CDR3 DNA: TGCGCCAGCAGCTTGCGCGGGCTGGACGAGCAGTACTTC
V gene: TRBV10-3; CDR3 length: 14; J gene: TRBJ1-6; clone size: NA; D gene: NA; CDR3 protein: CAIRGQGDNSPLHF; CDR3 DNA: TGTGCCATCAGAGGGCAGGGAGATAATTCACCCCTCCACTTT
V gene: TRBV6-4; CDR3 length: 15; J gene: TRBJ2-3; clone size: NA; D gene: NA; CDR3 protein: CASSRTGTNTDTQYF; CDR3 DNA: TGTGCCAGCAGCCGGACCGGGACAAACACAGATACGCAGTATTTT
V gene: TRBV19; CDR3 length: 12; J gene: TRBJ2-1; clone size: once; D gene: TRBD2; CDR3 protein: CASTSLAGGQFF; CDR3 DNA: TGTGCCAGTACTAGCCTAGCGGGGGGGCAGTTCTTC
V gene: TRBV5-4; CDR3 length: 13; J gene: TRBJ2-4; clone size: NA; D gene: NA; CDR3 protein: CASSLGSINIQYF; CDR3 DNA: TGTGCCAGCAGCTTAGGTTCAATAAACATTCAGTACTTC
V gene: TRBV5-1; CDR3 length: 15; J gene: TRBJ1-1; clone size: NA; D gene: NA; CDR3 protein: CASTTAGLANTEAFF; CDR3 DNA: TGCGCCAGCACTACTGCGGGACTGGCGAACACTGAAGCTTTCTTT
V gene: TRBV19; CDR3 length: 14; J gene: TRBJ1-6; clone size: NA; D gene: TRBD1; CDR3 protein: CASSGQGKSSPLHF; CDR3 DNA: TGTGCCAGTAGCGGACAGGGGAAGAGCTCACCCCTCCACTTT
V gene: TRBV11-2; CDR3 length: 14; J gene: TRBJ1-2; clone size: NA; D gene: NA; CDR3 protein: CASSARPQAYGYTF; CDR3 DNA: TGTGCCAGCAGCGCGCGCCCTCAGGCCTATGGCTACACCTTC
V gene: TRBV6-5; CDR3 length: 13; J gene: TRBJ1-2; clone size: NA; D gene: NA; CDR3 protein: CASSYSDSGSYTF; CDR3 DNA: TGTGCCAGCAGTTACTCAGACAGTGGCAGCTACACCTTC
V gene: TRBV7-2; CDR3 length: 14; J gene: TRBJ2-7; clone size: NA; D gene: NA; CDR3 protein: CASSLGLPSYEQYF; CDR3 DNA: TGTGCCAGCAGCTTAGGACTACCCTCCTACGAGCAGTACTTC
V gene: TRBV4-3; CDR3 length: 13; J gene: TRBJ1-2; clone size: NA; D gene: NA; CDR3 protein: CASSHGALYGYTF; CDR3 DNA: TGCGCCAGCAGCCACGGGGCCCTCTATGGCTACACCTTC
V gene: TRBV6-6; CDR3 length: 13; J gene: TRBJ1-2; clone size: NA; D gene: TRBD1; CDR3 protein: CASSYQGDYGYTF; CDR3 DNA: TGTGCCAGCAGTTACCAGGGGGACTATGGCTACACCTTC
V gene: TRBV5-1; CDR3 length: 15; J gene: TRBJ1-2; clone size: few; D gene: NA; CDR3 protein: CASSLERGEDYGYTF; CDR3 DNA: TGCGCCAGCAGCTTGGAGCGGGGTGAGGACTATGGCTACACCTTC
V gene: TRBV6-1; CDR3 length: 15; J gene: TRBJ1-5; clone size: NA; D gene: NA; CDR3 protein: CASTWSPGSNQPQHF; CDR3 DNA: TGTGCCAGCACATGGAGTCCGGGTAGCAATCAGCCCCAGCATTTT
V gene: TRBV28; CDR3 length: 13; J gene: TRBJ2-5; clone size: NA; D gene: TRBD1; CDR3 protein: CASRVQGVETQYF; CDR3 DNA: TGTGCCAGCAGGGTACAGGGGGTAGAGACCCAGTACTTC
V gene: TRBV5-1; CDR3 length: 12; J gene: TRBJ2-2; clone size: NA; D gene: NA; CDR3 protein: CASRQESGELFF; CDR3 DNA: TGCGCCAGCCGCCAGGAATCCGGGGAGCTGTTTTTT
V gene: TRBV5-6; CDR3 length: 18; J gene: TRBJ2-5; clone size: few; D gene: NA; CDR3 protein: CASSRTFVDSMDWETQYF; CDR3 DNA: TGTGCCAGCAGCCGTACCTTTGTGGACAGCATGGATTGGGAGACCCAGTACTTC
V gene: TRBV4-1; CDR3 length: 15; J gene: TRBJ1-3; clone size: NA; D gene: NA; CDR3 protein: CASSQVGFSGNTIYF; CDR3 DNA: TGCGCCAGCAGCCAAGTGGGTTTCTCTGGAAACACCATATATTTT
V gene: TRBV6-4; CDR3 length: 17; J gene: TRBJ2-5; clone size: NA; D gene: TRBD1; CDR3 protein: CASSDLVRGQGPETQYF; CDR3 DNA: TGTGCCAGCAGTGATCTGGTTAGGGGACAGGGTCCAGAGACCCAGTACTTC
V gene: TRBV5-1; CDR3 length: 16; J gene: TRBJ2-3; clone size: NA; D gene: TRBD2; CDR3 protein: CASSLSEGLAVHTQYF; CDR3 DNA: TGCGCCAGCAGCTTGAGTGAGGGACTAGCGGTCCATACGCAGTATTTT
V gene: TRBV10-3; CDR3 length: 11; J gene: TRBJ2-1; clone size: NA; D gene: NA; CDR3 protein: CAVGLYNEQFF; CDR3 DNA: TGTGCCGTGGGACTTTACAATGAGCAGTTCTTC
V gene: TRBV7-2; CDR3 length: 15; J gene: TRBJ2-6; clone size: NA; D gene: NA; CDR3 protein: CASSLDSSGANVLTF; CDR3 DNA: TGTGCCAGCAGCTTAGACAGCTCTGGGGCCAACGTCCTGACTTTC
V gene: TRBV5-1; CDR3 length: 15; J gene: TRBJ1-1; clone size: NA; D gene: NA; CDR3 protein: CASSLEQITNTEAFF; CDR3 DNA: TGCGCCAGCAGCTTGGAGCAGATCACAAACACTGAAGCTTTCTTT
V gene: TRBV14; CDR3 length: 16; J gene: TRBJ1-4; clone size: once; D gene: TRBD1; CDR3 protein: CASSQDWTGANEKLFF; CDR3 DNA: TGTGCCAGCAGCCAAGATTGGACAGGAGCAAATGAAAAACTGTTTTTT
V gene: TRBV7-2; CDR3 length: 12; J gene: TRBJ1-5; clone size: NA; D gene: NA; CDR3 protein: CASSSGGQPQHF; CDR3 DNA: TGTGCCAGCAGCTCGGGGGGACAGCCCCAGCATTTT
V gene: TRBV10-3; CDR3 length: 14; J gene: TRBJ1-5; clone size: NA; D gene: NA; CDR3 protein: CAISGGMGNQPQHF; CDR3 DNA: TGTGCCATCAGTGGGGGGATGGGTAATCAGCCCCAGCATTTT
V gene: TRBV4-1; CDR3 length: 16; J gene: TRBJ1-3; clone size: NA; D gene: NA; CDR3 protein: CVSSQADGSSGNTIYF; CDR3 DNA: TGCGTCAGCAGCCAAGCAGACGGAAGCTCTGGAAACACCATATATTTT
V gene: TRBV27; CDR3 length: 16; J gene: TRBJ2-7; clone size: many; D gene: TRBD1; CDR3 protein: CASSLSTLGTGGKQYF; CDR3 DNA: TGTGCCAGCAGTTTATCTACCCTAGGGACAGGGGGTAAGCAGTACTTC
V gene: TRBV6-5; CDR3 length: 13; J gene: TRBJ1-2; clone size: NA; D gene: NA; CDR3 protein: CASSYSRGFGYTF; CDR3 DNA: TGTGCCAGCAGTTACTCGAGAGGGTTTGGCTACACCTTC
V gene: TRBV5-1; CDR3 length: 15; J gene: TRBJ1-5; clone size: NA; D gene: TRBD1; CDR3 protein: CASSAGDSSNQPQHF; CDR3 DNA: TGCGCCAGCAGCGCCGGGGACAGCAGCAATCAGCCCCAGCATTTT
V gene: TRBV19; CDR3 length: 15; J gene: TRBJ2-2; clone size: NA; D gene: NA; CDR3 protein: CASSTPWRNTGELFF; CDR3 DNA: TGTGCCAGTAGTACCCCCTGGCGGAACACCGGGGAGCTGTTTTTT
V gene: TRBV5-1; CDR3 length: 15; J gene: TRBJ2-3; clone size: NA; D gene: NA; CDR3 protein: CASSSAGQGTDTQYF; CDR3 DNA: TGCGCCAGCAGCTCAGCGGGGCAGGGGACAGATACGCAGTATTTT
V gene: TRBV10-3; CDR3 length: 13; J gene: TRBJ2-7; clone size: NA; D gene: TRBD2; CDR3 protein: CAISEYREGEQYF; CDR3 DNA: TGTGCCATCAGTGAGTATAGGGAGGGCGAGCAGTACTTC
V gene: TRBV30; CDR3 length: 13; J gene: TRBJ1-2; clone size: NA; D gene: TRBD1; CDR3 protein: CAWNQGADYGYTF; CDR3 DNA: TGTGCCTGGAATCAGGGGGCTGACTATGGCTACACCTTC
V gene: TRBV5-1; CDR3 length: 15; J gene: TRBJ2-3; clone size: NA; D gene: NA; CDR3 protein: CASSQAGTVTDTQYF; CDR3 DNA: TGCGCCAGCAGCCAGGCCGGGACTGTCACAGATACGCAGTATTTT
V gene: TRBV6-6; CDR3 length: 14; J gene: TRBJ1-1; clone size: once; D gene: NA; CDR3 protein: CATSDGGGNTEAFF; CDR3 DNA: TGTGCCACCTCCGACGGGGGGGGGAACACTGAAGCTTTCTTT
V gene: TRBV2; CDR3 length: 15; J gene: TRBJ2-3; clone size: few; D gene: NA; CDR3 protein: CASTRDVASTDTQYF; CDR3 DNA: TGTGCCAGCACCCGGGACGTTGCTAGCACAGATACGCAGTATTTT
V gene: TRBV4-3; CDR3 length: 13; J gene: TRBJ2-1; clone size: NA; D gene: NA; CDR3 protein: CASSQGSAEEQFF; CDR3 DNA: TGCGCCAGCAGCCAAGGTTCGGCGGAGGAGCAGTTCTTC
V gene: TRBV7-2; CDR3 length: 15; J gene: TRBJ1-5; clone size: NA; D gene: NA; CDR3 protein: CASSLAGRRNQPQHF; CDR3 DNA: TGTGCCAGCAGCTTAGCAGGGAGACGCAATCAGCCCCAGCATTTT
V gene: TRBV4-1; CDR3 length: 17; J gene: TRBJ2-7; clone size: many; D gene: TRBD1; CDR3 protein: CASSQDWGQGPGYEQYF; CDR3 DNA: TGCGCCAGCAGCCAAGATTGGGGACAGGGGCCGGGTTACGAGCAGTACTTC
V gene: TRBV5-1; CDR3 length: 13; J gene: TRBJ2-5; clone size: NA; D gene: TRBD2; CDR3 protein: CASSKGLAVAQYF; CDR3 DNA: TGCGCCAGCAGCAAGGGACTAGCGGTTGCCCAGTACTTC
V gene: TRBV28; CDR3 length: 14; J gene: TRBJ1-6; clone size: few; D gene: TRBD1; CDR3 protein: CASSSGQTNSPLHF; CDR3 DNA: TGTGCCAGCAGTTCGGGACAGACTAATTCACCCCTCCACTTT